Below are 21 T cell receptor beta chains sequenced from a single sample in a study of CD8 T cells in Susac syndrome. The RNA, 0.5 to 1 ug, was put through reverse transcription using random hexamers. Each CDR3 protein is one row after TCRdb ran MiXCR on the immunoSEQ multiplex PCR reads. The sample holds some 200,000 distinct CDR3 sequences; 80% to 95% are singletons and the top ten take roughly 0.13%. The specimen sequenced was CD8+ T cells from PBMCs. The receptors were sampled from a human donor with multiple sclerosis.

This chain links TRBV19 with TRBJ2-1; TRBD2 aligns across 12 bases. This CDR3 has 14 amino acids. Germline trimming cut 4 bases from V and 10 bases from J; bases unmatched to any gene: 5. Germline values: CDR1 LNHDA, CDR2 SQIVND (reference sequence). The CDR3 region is CASSSLAGGLEQFF. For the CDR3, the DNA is TGTGCCAGTAGTAGTCTAGCGGGGGGGCTAGAGCAGTTCTTC.

CDR3 nucleotide sequence: TGTGCCACCAGCACCGACAATTCCGGGACAGGGGGCCCCGGAGACCAAGAGACCCAGTACTTC. This encodes CATSTDNSGTGGPGDQETQYF. J is TRBJ2-5 and V is TRBV15; 12 nucleotides match TRBD1. The CDR3 loop spans 21 amino acids. Germline CDR1 LNHNV, CDR2 YYDKDF (reference sequence). V was pared by 4 bases and J by 0 bases, with 18 bases of the junction left unmatched.

CDR3 protein: CASTPDDYNSPLHF. DNA of the CDR3: TGTGCCAGCACCCCGGACGATTATAATTCACCCCTCCACTTT. The chain couples TRBV6-2 or TRBV6-3 to TRBJ1-6; D remains ambiguous. Germline assignment: CDR1 MNHEY and CDR2 SVGEGT. This CDR3 contains 14 residues. Trimming took off 7 bases at V and 4 bases at J, with 11 bases between the two ends.

The CDR3 region is CASSPPFSYNEQFF. CDR3 sequence (DNA): TGTGCCAGCAGCCCCCCTTTTTCCTACAATGAGCAGTTCTTC. The chain uses TRBV9 and TRBJ2-1; D is unclear. The CDR3 totals 14 residues. The ends were cut back, 4 bases at V and 1 base at J, with 9 bases in the middle. Germline-derived CDR1 and CDR2 are SGDLS and YYNGEE.

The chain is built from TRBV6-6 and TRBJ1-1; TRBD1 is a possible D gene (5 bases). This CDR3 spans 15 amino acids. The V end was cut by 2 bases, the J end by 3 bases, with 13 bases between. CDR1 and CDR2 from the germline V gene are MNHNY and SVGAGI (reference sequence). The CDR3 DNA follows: TGTGCCAGCAGTTACCTTGGGGGTGCCGACACTGAAGCTTTCTTT. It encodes CASSYLGGADTEAFF.

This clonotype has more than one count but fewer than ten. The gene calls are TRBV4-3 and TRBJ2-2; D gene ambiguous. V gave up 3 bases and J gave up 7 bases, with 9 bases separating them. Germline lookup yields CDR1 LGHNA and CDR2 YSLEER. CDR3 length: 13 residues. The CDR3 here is CASSQALLGELFF. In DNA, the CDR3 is TGCGCCAGCAGCCAGGCCCTACTCGGGGAGCTGTTTTTT.

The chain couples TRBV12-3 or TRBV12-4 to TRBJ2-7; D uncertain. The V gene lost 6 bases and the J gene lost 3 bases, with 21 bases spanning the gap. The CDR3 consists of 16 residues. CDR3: CASSSSPGVSVYEQYF. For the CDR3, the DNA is TGTGCCAGCAGCTCGAGCCCTGGTGTGTCGGTCTACGAGCAGTACTTC.

DNA for the CDR3: TGTGCCAGCAGTTTAGCAGGACACTACACCGACGTAAATAGCAATCAGCCCCAGCATTTT. This gives the protein CASSLAGHYTDVNSNQPQHF. V is TRBV12-3 or TRBV12-4 and J is TRBJ1-5; D is perhaps TRBD1 (5 bases). The germline V and J ends were trimmed by 0 bases and 0 bases, with 21 bases remaining between them. The CDR3 sequence is 20 residues long.

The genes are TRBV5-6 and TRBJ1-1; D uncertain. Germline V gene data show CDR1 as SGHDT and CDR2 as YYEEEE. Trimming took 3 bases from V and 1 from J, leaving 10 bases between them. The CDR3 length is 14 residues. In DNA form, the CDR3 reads TGTGCCAGCAGCTACGGACTGAAGAACACTGAAGCTTTCTTT. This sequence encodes CASSYGLKNTEAFF.

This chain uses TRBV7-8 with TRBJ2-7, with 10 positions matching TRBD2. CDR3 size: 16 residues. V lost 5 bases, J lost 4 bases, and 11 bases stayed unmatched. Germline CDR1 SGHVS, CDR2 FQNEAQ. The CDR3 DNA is TGTGCCAGCAGCCCATTTCCAGCGGGAGGGCCGTACGAGCAGTACTTC. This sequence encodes CASSPFPAGGPYEQYF.

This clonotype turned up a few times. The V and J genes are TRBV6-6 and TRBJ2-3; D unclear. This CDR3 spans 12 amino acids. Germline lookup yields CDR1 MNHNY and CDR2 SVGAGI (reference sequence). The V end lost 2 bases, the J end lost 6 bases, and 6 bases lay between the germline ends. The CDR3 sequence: CASSYPGDTQYF. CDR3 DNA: TGTGCCAGCAGTTACCCTGGGGATACGCAGTATTTT.

The CDR3 region is CASRDLNTEAFF. The CDR3 DNA reads as TGTGCCAGCAGGGATCTCAACACTGAAGCTTTCTTT. The chain couples TRBV12-3 or TRBV12-4 to TRBJ1-1; D is uncertain. Trimming left V 6 bases short and J 2 bases short, with 7 bases between. There are 12 residues in the CDR3.

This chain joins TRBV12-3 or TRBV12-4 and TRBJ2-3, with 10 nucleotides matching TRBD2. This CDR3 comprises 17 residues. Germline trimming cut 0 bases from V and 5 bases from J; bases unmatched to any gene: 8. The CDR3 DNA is TGTGCCAGCAGTTTAGCCCGGACTAGCGGAGGGGAAGATACGCAGTATTTT. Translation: CASSLARTSGGEDTQYF.

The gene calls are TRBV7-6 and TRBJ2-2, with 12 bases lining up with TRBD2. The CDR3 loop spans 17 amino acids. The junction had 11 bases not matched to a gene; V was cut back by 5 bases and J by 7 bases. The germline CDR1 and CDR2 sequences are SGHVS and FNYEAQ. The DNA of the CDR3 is TGTGCCAGCAGCCTACGTCGACTAGCGGGAGAGAACGGGGAGCTGTTTTTT. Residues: CASSLRRLAGENGELFF.

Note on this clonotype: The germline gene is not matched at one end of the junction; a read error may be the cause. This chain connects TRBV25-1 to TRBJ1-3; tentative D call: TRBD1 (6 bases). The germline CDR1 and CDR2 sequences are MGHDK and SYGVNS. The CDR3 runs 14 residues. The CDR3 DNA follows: TGTGCCACCCACCCTTCGGACAGCCCTACGCCCACCAATTTT. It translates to CATHPSDSPTPTNF.

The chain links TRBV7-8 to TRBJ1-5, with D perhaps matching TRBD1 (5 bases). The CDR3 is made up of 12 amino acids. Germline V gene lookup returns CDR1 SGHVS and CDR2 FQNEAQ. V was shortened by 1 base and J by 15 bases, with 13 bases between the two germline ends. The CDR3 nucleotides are TGTGCCAGCAGCTTAGACCCCGGGACCTGGCATTTT. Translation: CASSLDPGTWHF.

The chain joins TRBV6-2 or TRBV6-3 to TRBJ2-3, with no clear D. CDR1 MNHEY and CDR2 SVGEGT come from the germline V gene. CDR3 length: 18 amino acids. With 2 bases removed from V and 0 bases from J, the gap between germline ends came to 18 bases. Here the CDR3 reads CASSYGVVYQSSTDTQYF. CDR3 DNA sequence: TGTGCCAGCAGTTACGGGGTCGTATACCAATCTAGCACAGATACGCAGTATTTT.

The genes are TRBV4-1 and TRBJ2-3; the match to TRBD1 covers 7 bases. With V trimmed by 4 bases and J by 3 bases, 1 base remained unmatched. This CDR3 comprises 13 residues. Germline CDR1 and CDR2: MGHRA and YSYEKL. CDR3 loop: CASSRGQTDTQYF. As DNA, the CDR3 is TGCGCCAGCAGCCGGGGACAGACAGATACGCAGTATTTT.

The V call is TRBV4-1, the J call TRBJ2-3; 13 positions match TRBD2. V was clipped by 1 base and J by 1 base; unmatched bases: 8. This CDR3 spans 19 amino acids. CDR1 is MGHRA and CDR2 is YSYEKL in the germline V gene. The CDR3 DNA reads TGCGCCAGCAGCCAAGGATGGAGGACTAGCGGGGGCCGCACAGATACGCAGTATTTT. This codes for CASSQGWRTSGGRTDTQYF.

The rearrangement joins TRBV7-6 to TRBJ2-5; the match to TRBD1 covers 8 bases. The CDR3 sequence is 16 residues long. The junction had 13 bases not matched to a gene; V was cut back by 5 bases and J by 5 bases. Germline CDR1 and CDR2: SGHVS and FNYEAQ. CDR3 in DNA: TGTGCCAGCAGCGGTCGGGACAGGATAACCGCGGAGACCCAGTACTTC. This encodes CASSGRDRITAETQYF.

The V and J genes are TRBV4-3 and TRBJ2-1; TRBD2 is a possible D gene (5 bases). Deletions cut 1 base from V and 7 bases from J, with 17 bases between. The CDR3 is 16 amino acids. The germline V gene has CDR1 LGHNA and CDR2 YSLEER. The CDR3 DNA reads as TGCGCCAGCAGCCAAGCACCCGGGCCCCGGGGTAATGAGCAGTTCTTC. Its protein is CASSQAPGPRGNEQFF.